Here is one TCR beta chain with its context. Its antigen is unknown. Within one base of it there is no much larger clone, and no base qualities were kept. V is pared back by 7 bases and J by 1 base, with 16 bases lying between the germline termini. The CDR3 spans 16 residues, from the cysteine through the phenylalanine. Kept here is only the CDR3 DNA, which spans 48 bases and is read in frame from base 1. CDR1 and CDR2 were assigned from the germline V gene as KGHDR and SFDVKD. The data originate from a study of control samples from healthy donors and cancer patients (TCRdb year 2020). The library was produced with the immunoSEQ multiplex PCR assay. What TCRdb holds here is the immuneACCESS table cut down to in-frame rearrangements. Part of the clones is not present; checked against another copy, under half of the missing clones reflect an unresolved V gene, and the others are unexplained. This sample gives more than 95,000 clones in total; approximately 92% of them show up just once. The top ten constitute about 1% of the sample.

The sequence links TRBV24-1 to TRBJ2-1; the D gene is possibly TRBD1, with 6 bases matching. This sequence originates from a woman aged 50 to 60 with colorectal cancer. Input material: PBMCs. The nucleotide sequence is given as TGTGCCACCAGACGACAGGATCGAGGGTCCTACAATGAGCAGTTCTTC. Translated, it gives CATRRQDRGSYNEQFF.